This T cell receptor (beta chain) is from a study of T cell responses to AZD1222 COVID-19 vaccine. Here immunoSEQ multiplex PCR was the method, and the copy in TCRdb shows in-frame clones only, minus some. Among under 140,000 clones listed, around 90% were seen once. This CDR3 has 16 residues. Germline CDR1 and CDR2: MGHRA and YSYEKL. With 0 bases removed from V and 0 bases from J, the gap between germline ends came to 10 bases. The genes are TRBV4-1 and TRBJ2-3; D possibly corresponds to TRBD2 (5 bases). This clonotype was obtained from an adult in good health. The specimen comprised peripheral blood, sampled on day 0 of AZD1222 vaccination. CDR3 DNA sequence: TGCGCCAGCAGCCAAGACGGGGATGCTAGCACAGATACGCAGTATTTT. This gives the protein CASSQDGDASTDTQYF.